This T cell receptor beta chain emerged from a study of post-analysis software for immune sequencing data. Study as a whole: Several disease courses (relapsing-remitting, secondary progressive and progressive-relapsing) of multiple sclerosis were included.

This clonotype was recorded a few times. No antigen is known for it. Each TCR beta cDNA library carried unique molecular identifiers. Out of roughly 1 to 11 million T cells, about 460,000 cDNA molecules were generated. TCRdb re-called the PCR reads through MiXCR, storing one row per CDR3 protein. Of 250,000 to 300,000 distinct CDR3 sequences in the sample, 36% were seen once. Germline CDR1 is SGHRS and CDR2 is YFSETQ. This CDR3 has 13 residues. V was shortened by 4 bases and J by 7 bases, with 11 bases between the two germline ends. Overall study results and limits: Controls' normalized Chao1 diversity significantly exceeded that of multiple sclerosis patients. TRBV segments more frequent in patients than in controls numbered roughly 5 and included TRBV5-6, TRBV5-1 and TRBV20-1.

Source material: blood. V and J are TRBV5-1 and TRBJ2-2; D gene uncertain. The receptor was isolated from a girl between 10 and 17 years old with multiple sclerosis. CDR3 amino acids: CASSAERHGELFF. DNA of the CDR3: TGCGCCAGCAGCGCGGAGAGGCACGGGGAGCTGTTTTTT.